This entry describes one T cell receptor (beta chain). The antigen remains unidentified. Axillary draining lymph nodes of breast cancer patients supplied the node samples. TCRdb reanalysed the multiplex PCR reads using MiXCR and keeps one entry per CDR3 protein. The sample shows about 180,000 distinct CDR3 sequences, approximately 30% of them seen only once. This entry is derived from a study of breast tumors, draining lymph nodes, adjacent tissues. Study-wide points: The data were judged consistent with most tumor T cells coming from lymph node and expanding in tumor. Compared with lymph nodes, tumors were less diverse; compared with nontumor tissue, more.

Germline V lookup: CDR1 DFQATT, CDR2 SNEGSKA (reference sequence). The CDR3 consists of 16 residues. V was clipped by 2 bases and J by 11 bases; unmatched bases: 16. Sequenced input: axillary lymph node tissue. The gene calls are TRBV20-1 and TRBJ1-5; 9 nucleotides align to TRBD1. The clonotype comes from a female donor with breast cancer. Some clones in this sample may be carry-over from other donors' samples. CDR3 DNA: TGCAGTGCTAGATCTGGGACAGGGAACCCGGAATCAGCCCAGCATTTT. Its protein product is CSARSGTGNPESAQHF.